The 24 T cell receptor beta chains below come from one sample, sequenced in a study of blood T cell repertoires in COVID-19. The data were produced by immunoSEQ multiplex PCR, yet TCRdb's version contains in-frame clones alone and is incomplete. The data contain about 170,000 clones, around four fifths of them singletons. Sequencing input: peripheral blood. These receptor sequences come from a woman older than 75 with acute or convalescent COVID-19.

In this sample, this clone turned up once. The chain links TRBV5-4 to TRBJ2-1, with 12 bases lining up with TRBD2. Germline V gene sequence: CDR1 SGHNT, CDR2 YYREEE (reference sequence). CDR3 length: 16 residues. After removal of 5 bases from V and 4 bases from J, the junction contained 7 bases not matched to a gene. The DNA for the CDR3 is TGTGCCAGCAGTTCCAGGACTAGCGGGGCTTACAATGAGCAGTTCTTC. Its protein product is CASSSRTSGAYNEQFF.

V and J are TRBV4-1 and TRBJ1-2; tentative D call: TRBD1 (6 bases). Germline-derived CDR1 and CDR2 are MGHRA and YSYEKL. The CDR3 runs to 16 residues. V was trimmed by 2 bases and J by 4 bases, leaving 17 bases between them. CDR3 sequence: CASSQYYSGAGYGYTF. For the CDR3, the DNA is TGCGCCAGCAGCCAATACTATTCAGGGGCTGGCTATGGCTACACCTTC.

The chain is built from TRBV4-1 and TRBJ1-2, with TRBD1 identical over 8 bases. V trimming: 1 base; J trimming: 8 bases; junction bases outside the gene matches: 6. Germline CDR1 is MGHRA and CDR2 is YSYEKL. The CDR3 is 14 amino acids. This CDR3 reads CASSQGGRGQGYTF. The DNA for the CDR3 is TGCGCCAGCAGCCAAGGAGGCAGGGGGCAGGGCTACACCTTC.

The V and J genes are TRBV6-4 and TRBJ2-2, with 7 bases lining up with TRBD2. From germline, CDR1 is MRHNA and CDR2 SNTAGT. The CDR3 is 15 amino acids. The junction had 4 bases not matched to a gene; V was cut back by 6 bases and J by 0 bases. Written as DNA, the CDR3 is TGTGCCAGCAGCCAAGCGGGGACGAACACCGGGGAGCTGTTTTTT. It encodes CASSQAGTNTGELFF.

Only one count was recorded for this clone. The chain uses TRBV5-1 and TRBJ2-5, with 10 bases identical to TRBD2. Germline assignment: CDR1 SGHRS and CDR2 YFSETQ. The CDR3 has 17 residues. V lost 4 bases and J lost 2; bases outside the gene matches: 11. The CDR3 loop is CASSPGVAGGDQETQYF. CDR3 nucleotide sequence: TGCGCCAGCAGCCCTGGAGTAGCGGGAGGCGATCAAGAGACCCAGTACTTC.

The chain is built from TRBV6-5 and TRBJ2-5; D perhaps matches TRBD2 (6 bases). V lost 6 bases, J lost 5 bases, and 16 bases lay in between. The CDR3 length is 14 residues. The germline V gene has CDR1 MNHEY and CDR2 SVGAGI. The CDR3 DNA reads as TGTGCCAGCAGCCGGGAGCAGGTGGGCGAGACCCAGTACTTC. Protein product: CASSREQVGETQYF.

This clone is labeled as medium-sized (0.01 to 0.1%). The chain is built from TRBV7-3 and TRBJ2-1; 8 nucleotides agree with TRBD1. Losses at the gene ends were 3 bases for V and 4 bases for J; bases not matched to a gene: 5. The germline gives CDR1 SGHTA, CDR2 FQGTGA. The CDR3 length is 15 residues. In DNA, the CDR3 is TGTGCCAGCAGCTTCCAGGGGGCAGCGTACAATGAGCAGTTCTTC. This gives the protein CASSFQGAAYNEQFF.

V usage is TRBV9 and J usage is TRBJ1-4; the D is unclear. The ends were cut back, 0 bases at V and 3 bases at J, with 6 bases in the middle. CDR1 SGDLS and CDR2 YYNGEE come from the germline V gene. The CDR3 is 14 amino acids. The CDR3 nucleotides read TGTGCCAGCAGCGTAGCGGGGTCTAATGAAAAACTGTTTTTT. This translates into CASSVAGSNEKLFF.

The chain couples TRBV28 to TRBJ2-5; the D gene is possibly TRBD1 (6 bases). With 5 bases removed from V and 5 bases from J, the gap between germline ends came to 15 bases. There are 14 residues in the CDR3. Germline CDR1 MDHEN, CDR2 SYDVKM. CDR3 loop: CASSLGHLPETQYF. The CDR3 DNA follows: TGTGCCAGCAGTCTGGGACATCTTCCGGAGACCCAGTACTTC.

V usage is TRBV20-1 and J usage is TRBJ2-7, with D perhaps matching TRBD1 (6 bases). CDR3 length equals 15 residues. The germline CDR1 and CDR2 sequences are DFQATT and SNEGSKA (reference sequence). The V and J ends lost 6 bases and 7 bases respectively, with 25 bases between them. CDR3 DNA sequence: TGCAGTGCCAGTTTGGACAGACGACAATTGGGGGAGCAGTACTTC. Its translation: CSASLDRRQLGEQYF.

The V gene is TRBV28, the J gene TRBJ1-1; D is unresolved. The ends were cut back, 6 bases at V and 13 bases at J, with 15 bases in the middle. Per the germline V gene, CDR1 is MDHEN and CDR2 is SYDVKM. The CDR3 contains 11 residues. The CDR3 bases are TGTGCCAGCAGCGATGGGTTAGAGGGTTTCTTT. Translated: CASSDGLEGFF. Using reference TRBV28 and TRBJ1-1 for the parts outside the CDR3, the full variable domain is DVKVTQSSRYLVKRTGEKVFLECVQDMDHENMFWYRQDPGLGLRLIYFSYDVKMKEKGDIPEGYSVSREKKERFSLILESASTNQTSMYLCASSDGLEGFFGQGTRLTVV.

J is TRBJ2-6 and V is TRBV10-2; TRBD1 aligns across 7 bases. This CDR3 contains 15 residues. From germline, CDR1 is WSHSY and CDR2 SAAADI. Germline trimming cut 7 bases from V and 0 bases from J; bases unmatched to any gene: 3. The chain's CDR3 is CASIGGLSGANVLTF. The DNA for the CDR3 is TGCGCCAGCATAGGGGGCCTCTCTGGGGCCAACGTCCTGACTTTC.

This chain connects TRBV3-1 (or the pseudogene TRBV3-2) to TRBJ1-3, with 8 nucleotides matching TRBD1. CDR3 size: 20 residues. V gave up 1 base and J gave up 0 bases; unmatched junction bases: 14. The V gene's germline CDR1 is LGHDT and CDR2 YNNKEL (reference sequence). CDR3 sequence (DNA): TGTGCCAGCAGCCAAGCGCTAAGTAGACAGGGGCCTCACTCTGGAAACACCATATATTTT. Translation gives CASSQALSRQGPHSGNTIYF.

The sample holds a few counts of this clone. J is TRBJ2-2 and V is TRBV24-1; TRBD1 aligns across 10 bases. In germline, CDR1 is KGHDR, CDR2 SFDVKD. The ends lost 1 base at V and 6 bases at J; junction bases unmatched: 4. The CDR3 has 16 amino acids. DNA of the CDR3: TGTGCCACCAGTGATTTCGACAGGGGGCAATCCGGGGAGCTGTTTTTT. As protein: CATSDFDRGQSGELFF.

The genes are TRBV5-1 and TRBJ2-5; D gene uncertain. Deletions cut 0 bases from V and 3 bases from J, with 12 bases between. The CDR3 loop spans 15 amino acids. The germline V gene has CDR1 SGHRS and CDR2 YFSETQ. The CDR3 is CASSLESASEETQYF. CDR3 DNA sequence: TGCGCCAGCAGCTTGGAGTCCGCGAGCGAAGAGACCCAGTACTTC.

The chain employs TRBV19 and TRBJ2-3, with D perhaps matching TRBD1 (6 bases). Germline V gene data show CDR1 as LNHDA and CDR2 as SQIVND (reference sequence). V shed 5 bases and J shed 0 bases, with 9 bases lying between them. The CDR3 consists of 14 residues. Here the CDR3 reads CASSSGTSTDTQYF. DNA for the CDR3: TGTGCCAGTAGTTCCGGGACAAGCACAGATACGCAGTATTTT.

V is TRBV7-2 and J is TRBJ2-7; D unresolved. Germline CDR1 is SGHTA and CDR2 is FQGNSA. V was shortened by 0 bases and J by 7 bases, with 19 bases between the two germline ends. This CDR3 region has 16 residues. DNA of the CDR3: TGTGCCAGCAGCTTAGCGGTCGCGTCTGCCGCCCCAGAGCAGTACTTC. Translated: CASSLAVASAAPEQYF.

This clone has a single count. This chain links TRBV15 with TRBJ2-7; D possibly corresponds to TRBD1 (7 bases). The germline V and J ends were trimmed by 0 bases and 4 bases, with 16 bases remaining between them. Germline V gives CDR1 LNHNV, CDR2 YYDKDF (reference sequence). This CDR3 contains 16 residues. The CDR3 is CATSRDLAGGSYEQYF. The CDR3 DNA follows: TGTGCCACCAGCAGAGATCTGGCAGGGGGGAGTTACGAGCAGTACTTC.

The chain recombines TRBV25-1 with TRBJ1-2; D possibly corresponds to TRBD1 (5 bases). This CDR3 has 14 residues. Per germline, CDR1 MGHDK and CDR2 SYGVNS. V was trimmed by 3 bases and J by 5 bases, leaving 13 bases between them. CDR3 amino acids: CASSDQGTRYGYTF. The CDR3 DNA reads as TGTGCCAGCAGTGACCAGGGCACGCGGTATGGCTACACCTTC.

V is TRBV28 and J is TRBJ2-2; possibly TRBD1 for D (6 bases). Germline V gene data show CDR1 as MDHEN and CDR2 as SYDVKM. V lost 3 bases and J 6 bases, leaving 14 bases between the germline ends. The CDR3 extends over 15 amino acids. For the CDR3, the DNA is TGTGCCAGCAGTTTGGAGCTGAGGGGGTCCGGGGAGCTGTTTTTT. It is translated as CASSLELRGSGELFF.

The chain's CDR3 is CASSRQGVYSGNTIYF. The CDR3 coding sequence is TGTGCCAGTAGTCGGCAGGGGGTCTACTCTGGAAACACCATATATTTT. The chain recombines TRBV19 with TRBJ1-3, with 7 bases matching TRBD1. The V and J ends lost 5 bases and 0 bases, in that order; junction bases with no gene match: 7. This CDR3 is built from 16 residues. Looked up from germline, CDR1 is LNHDA and CDR2 is SQIVND (reference sequence).

The chain uses TRBV4-2 and TRBJ2-7; TRBD2 aligns across 10 bases. Trimming at V came to 0 bases and at J to 6 bases, leaving 5 bases not matched to a gene. There are 15 residues in the CDR3. Per germline, CDR1 LGHNA and CDR2 YNFKEQ. The CDR3 bases are TGTGCCAGCAGCCAAGATTCTAGCGGGAGCAGCGAGCAGTACTTC. Amino acids: CASSQDSSGSSEQYF.

This clone was detected only a few times. V is TRBV19 and J is TRBJ2-3; 13 bases agree with TRBD2. The length of the CDR3 is 17 residues. Losses at the gene ends were 3 bases for V and 3 bases for J; bases not matched to a gene: 6. Germline V gene lookup returns CDR1 LNHDA and CDR2 SQIVND (reference sequence). The CDR3 here is CASSIRTSGRLTDTQYF. The DNA for the CDR3 is TGTGCCAGTAGTATCAGGACTAGCGGGAGATTAACAGATACGCAGTATTTT.

The chain is built from TRBV5-6 and TRBJ2-3, with 10 bases fitting TRBD2. Germline CDR1 is SGHDT and CDR2 is YYEEEE. Unmatched junction bases numbered 12, after V lost 6 bases and J lost 2 bases. The CDR3 has 17 amino acids. This chain's CDR3 is CASILGGTSEHTDTQYF. The CDR3 nucleotides are TGTGCCAGCATCCTAGGTGGGACTAGCGAACACACAGATACGCAGTATTTT.